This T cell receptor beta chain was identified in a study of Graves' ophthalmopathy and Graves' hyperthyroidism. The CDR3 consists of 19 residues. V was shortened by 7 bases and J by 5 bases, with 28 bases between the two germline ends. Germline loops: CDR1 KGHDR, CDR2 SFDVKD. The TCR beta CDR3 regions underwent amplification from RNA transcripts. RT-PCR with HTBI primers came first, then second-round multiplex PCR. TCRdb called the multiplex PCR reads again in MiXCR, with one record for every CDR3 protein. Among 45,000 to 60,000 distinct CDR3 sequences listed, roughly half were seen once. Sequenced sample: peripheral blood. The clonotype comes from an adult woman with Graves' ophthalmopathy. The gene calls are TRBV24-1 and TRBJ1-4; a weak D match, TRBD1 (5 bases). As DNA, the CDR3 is TGTGCCACCAGGGATCCTCAAATGGACAACCCATTTCAAAATGAAAAACTGTTTTTT. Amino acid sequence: CATRDPQMDNPFQNEKLFF.